This T cell receptor beta chain was documented in a study of T-cell memory formation after mild COVID-19. Across the study: In these data, TCR clusters were largely donor specific. Whole-study findings and limits: CD4+ contracting clones were found mainly in CM and EM, and CD8+ ones in EMRA.

The CDR3 is 11 amino acids. Trimming cost V 0 bases and J 7 bases, with 3 bases left between them. The germline CDR1 and CDR2 sequences are LGHDT and YNNKEL (reference sequence). A remark on this clonotype: Its antigen is unknown.

TCR alpha and TCR beta cDNA libraries carrying sample barcodes and UMIs came from 5'RACE with constant-segment primers. TCRdb used MiXCR to reprocess the 5' RACE reads, holding one entry per CDR3 protein. Counted here are roughly 310,000 distinct CDR3 sequences, roughly 15% occurring once; the ten biggest clones make up 22%. The TCR sequence derives from a young man who had mild COVID-19 (a few samples of this study predate the infection). Cell type and time point are not known. Input material: PBMCs or a T cell subset sorted from them (not recorded which). This chain connects TRBV3-1 to TRBJ1-2, with no clear D. As DNA, the CDR3 is TGTGCCAGCAGCCAAGACACTGGCTACACCTTC. Its translation is CASSQDTGYTF.